This entry describes one T cell receptor beta chain. Its antigen remains unknown. CDR1 and CDR2 (germline): ENHRY, SYGVKD. The germline V and J ends were trimmed by 1 base and 1 base, with 14 bases remaining between them. The length of the CDR3 is 18 residues. The sample originates from a study of cytomegalovirus exposure and HLA in healthy donors. Points from the study as a whole: Among immune exposure information, only CMV serostatus was available. Analysis performed later found more than 15,000 TCR beta sequences associated with HLA alleles at 0.05 false discovery rate. Earlier findings revealed that most TCR beta V segments proved productive either about 87% or about 30% of the time. A later analysis showed HLA-associated TCR beta chains outstripping equally common others in clonal expansion.

The PCR contained 60 Vbeta and 13 Jbeta primers. Method: immunoSEQ multiplex PCR; TCRdb's copy keeps in-frame clones and lacks some. This sample has approximately 150,000 clones, with approximately 76% found just once. The sequenced sample consisted of PBMCs. The origin of this receptor is a man between 60 and 75 years old in good health and CMV-seronegative. The chain combines TRBV10-3 with TRBJ2-6; a possible D gene is TRBD1 (5 bases). The CDR3 DNA reads TGTGCCATCAGTGAGTATAGGACACCGTCGTCTGGGGCCAACGTCCTGACTTTC. It is translated as CAISEYRTPSSGANVLTF.